This T cell receptor (beta chain) was identified during a study of control samples from healthy donors and cancer patients. The CDR3 totals 15 residues. Germline V gene data show CDR1 as MRHNA and CDR2 as SNTAGT. With 5 bases removed from V and 3 bases from J, the gap between germline ends came to 14 bases. Sequencing used immunoSEQ multiplex PCR; TCRdb keeps in-frame clones, though not all of them. The sample yields about 120,000 clones, approximately 90% seen once. This clonotype originated in a man aged 35 to 55 in good health. The rearrangement links TRBV6-4 to TRBJ1-3; D uncertain. The sample comprised blood. CDR3 sequence: CASSPYLKSGNTIYF. CDR3 nucleotides: TGTGCCAGCAGTCCCTACCTGAAGAGTGGAAACACCATATATTTT.